This entry concerns a single TCR beta chain. The data were taken from a study of CD8 T cells in Susac syndrome. Germline V gene sequence: CDR1 SGHAT, CDR2 FQNNGV. This CDR3 contains 16 residues. Trimming took 4 bases from V and 0 from J, leaving 14 bases between them. A quantity of 0.5 to 1 ug RNA underwent reverse transcription using random hexamers. From the immunoSEQ multiplex PCR reads, TCRdb called clonotypes with MiXCR, one entry per CDR3 protein. The sample records approximately 26,000 distinct CDR3 sequences, 94% being singletons. The material sequenced was CD8+ T cells from PBMCs. The source of this sequence is a human donor in good health. V gene TRBV11-2 combines with J gene TRBJ2-3; tentatively, D is TRBD2 (6 bases). CDR3 DNA: TGTGCCAGCAGCTGGGGGGTTGGGTCAAGCACAGATACGCAGTATTTT. Protein: CASSWGVGSSTDTQYF.